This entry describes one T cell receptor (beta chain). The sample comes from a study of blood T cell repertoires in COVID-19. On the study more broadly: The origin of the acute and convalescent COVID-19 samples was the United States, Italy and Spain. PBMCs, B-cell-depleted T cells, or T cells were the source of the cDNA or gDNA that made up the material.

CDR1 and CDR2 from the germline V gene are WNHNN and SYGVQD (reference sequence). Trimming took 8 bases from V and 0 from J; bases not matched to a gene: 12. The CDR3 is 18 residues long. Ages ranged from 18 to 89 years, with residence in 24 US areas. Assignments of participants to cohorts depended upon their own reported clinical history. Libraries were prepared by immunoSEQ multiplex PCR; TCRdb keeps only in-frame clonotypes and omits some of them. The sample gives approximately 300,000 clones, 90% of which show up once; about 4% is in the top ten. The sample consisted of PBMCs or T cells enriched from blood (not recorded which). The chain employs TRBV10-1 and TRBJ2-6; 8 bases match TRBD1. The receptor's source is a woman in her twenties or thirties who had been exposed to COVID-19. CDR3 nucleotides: TGCGCCAGCCCAGGGGGCGCCCTAACGAACTCTGGGGCCAACGTCCTGACTTTC. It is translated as CASPGGALTNSGANVLTF.